Listed below are T cell receptor beta chains from one sample, sequenced in a study of T cells after posttransplantation cyclophosphamide. TCRdb keeps only in-frame clones here, not all; method: immunoSEQ multiplex PCR. The data show 15,000 to 20,000 clones, about nine tenths seen once. The sample was PBMCs, taken after allogeneic stem cell transplant with posttransplant cyclophosphamide. Receptors were obtained from a female patient aged 40-50 years who received an allogeneic stem cell transplant from a related donor, was CMV-positive, and had no GVHD. T cells may partly derive from the graft donor. The CDR3 runs from the conserved cysteine through the conserved F or W. The D gene is left open where the match is weak. Rows may omit the clone size; those that give it use once, few, many or a size class.

>NA|14|TRBJ1-2|NA|TRBV30
CAWSARQANYGYTF
TGTGCCTGGAGTGCCAGACAGGCTAACTATGGCTACACCTTC
>NA|14|TRBJ1-5|few|TRBV5-6
CASSWGRTNQPQHF
TGTGCCAGCAGCTGGGGCAGAACCAATCAGCCCCAGCATTTT
>NA|13|TRBJ1-2|once|TRBV5-6
CASSLGTYYGYTF
TGTGCCAGCAGCTTGGGTACATACTATGGCTACACCTTC
>TRBD1|15|TRBJ1-1|once|TRBV9
CASSVAGTGLPEAFF
TGTGCCAGCAGCGTAGCCGGGACAGGGCTCCCTGAAGCTTTCTTT
>NA|16|TRBJ2-7|few|TRBV28
CASTPPRGRNPYEQYF
TGTGCCAGCACCCCACCCCGGGGGAGAAACCCCTACGAGCAGTACTTC
>TRBD2|18|TRBJ2-1|NA|TRBV5-1
CASSSGLRGTVPYNEQFF
TGCGCCAGCAGCTCGGGACTAAGGGGAACCGTACCGTACAATGAGCAGTTCTTC
>TRBD1|16|TRBJ1-5|NA|TRBV11-2
CASSPGAGGSNQPQHF
TGTGCCAGCAGCCCGGGGGCAGGGGGCAGCAATCAGCCCCAGCATTTT
>TRBD2|13|TRBJ2-1|NA|TRBV5-5
CASSFLAGLEQFF
TGTGCCAGCAGCTTCCTAGCGGGACTTGAGCAGTTCTTC
>NA|14|TRBJ1-1|NA|TRBV30
CAWSAARVNTEAFF
TGTGCCTGGAGTGCAGCGAGGGTAAACACTGAAGCTTTCTTT
>TRBD1|16|TRBJ1-1|NA|TRBV6-1
CASSVSTGSMNTEAFF
TGTGCCAGCAGTGTTTCGACAGGGAGCATGAACACTGAAGCTTTCTTT
>NA|11|TRBJ2-1|NA|TRBV7-8
CASSFEGEQFF
TGTGCCAGCAGCTTCGAGGGTGAGCAGTTCTTC